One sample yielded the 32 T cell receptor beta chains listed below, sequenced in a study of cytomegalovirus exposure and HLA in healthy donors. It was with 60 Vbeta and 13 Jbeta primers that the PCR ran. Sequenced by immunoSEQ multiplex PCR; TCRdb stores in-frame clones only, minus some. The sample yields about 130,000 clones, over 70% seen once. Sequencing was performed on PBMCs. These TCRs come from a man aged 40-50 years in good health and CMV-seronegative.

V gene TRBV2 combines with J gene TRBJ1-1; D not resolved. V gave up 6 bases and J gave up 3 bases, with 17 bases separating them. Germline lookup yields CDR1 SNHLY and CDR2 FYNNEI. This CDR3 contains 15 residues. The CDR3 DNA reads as TGTGCCAGCAGGTATTCGGAGACGCTTGACACTGAAGCTTTCTTT. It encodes CASRYSETLDTEAFF.

The CDR3 sequence is CSVYGQVGEQYF. For the CDR3, the DNA is TGCAGCGTTTACGGACAGGTAGGGGAGCAGTACTTC. This chain links TRBV29-1 with TRBJ2-7, with 7 bases identical to TRBD1. This CDR3 region has 12 residues. Germline V lookup: CDR1 SQVTM, CDR2 ANQGSEA. The V and J ends lost 5 bases and 7 bases, in that order; junction bases with no gene match: 8.

For the CDR3, the DNA is TGTGCCTGGAGTGGGGAGGGACCCTACGAGCAGTACTTC. Translating it yields CAWSGEGPYEQYF. J is TRBJ2-5 and V is TRBV30; 7 positions agree with TRBD2. The DNA end is a closer match to TRBJ2-7, so the J assignment may be wrong. The germline CDR1 and CDR2 sequences are GTSNPN and SVGIG (reference sequence). CDR3 length: 13 amino acids.

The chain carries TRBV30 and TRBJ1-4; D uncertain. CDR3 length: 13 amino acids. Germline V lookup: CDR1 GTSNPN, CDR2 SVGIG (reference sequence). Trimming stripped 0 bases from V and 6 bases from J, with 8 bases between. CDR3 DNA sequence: TGTGCCTGGAGTGTACAGTTTCATGAAAAACTGTTTTTT. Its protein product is CAWSVQFHEKLFF.

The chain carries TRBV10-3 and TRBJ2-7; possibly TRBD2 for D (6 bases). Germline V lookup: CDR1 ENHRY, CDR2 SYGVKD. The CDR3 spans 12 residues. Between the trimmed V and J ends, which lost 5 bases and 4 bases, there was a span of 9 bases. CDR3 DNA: TGTGCCATCAGTCATGGGGGGTACGAGCAGTACTTC. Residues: CAISHGGYEQYF.

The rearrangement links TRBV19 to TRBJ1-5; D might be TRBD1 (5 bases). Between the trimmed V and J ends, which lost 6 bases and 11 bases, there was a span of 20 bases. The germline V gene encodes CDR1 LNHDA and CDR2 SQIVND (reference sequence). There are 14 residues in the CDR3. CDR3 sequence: CASSTPQEHQAQHF. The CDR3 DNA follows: TGTGCCAGTAGCACCCCACAGGAACACCAGGCCCAGCATTTT.

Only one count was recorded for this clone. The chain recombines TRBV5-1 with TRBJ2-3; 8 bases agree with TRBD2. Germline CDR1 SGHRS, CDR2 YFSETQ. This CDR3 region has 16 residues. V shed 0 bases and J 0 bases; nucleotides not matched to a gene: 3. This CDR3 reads CASSLDQRGSTDTQYF. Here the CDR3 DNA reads TGCGCCAGCAGCTTGGATCAGCGGGGGAGCACAGATACGCAGTATTTT.

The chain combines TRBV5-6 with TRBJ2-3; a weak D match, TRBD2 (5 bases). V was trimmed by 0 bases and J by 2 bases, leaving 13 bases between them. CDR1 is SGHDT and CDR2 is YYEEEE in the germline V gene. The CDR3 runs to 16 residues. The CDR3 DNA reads TGTGCCAGCAGCTTGGCCCGGGGTTCGGACACAGATACGCAGTATTTT. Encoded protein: CASSLARGSDTDTQYF.

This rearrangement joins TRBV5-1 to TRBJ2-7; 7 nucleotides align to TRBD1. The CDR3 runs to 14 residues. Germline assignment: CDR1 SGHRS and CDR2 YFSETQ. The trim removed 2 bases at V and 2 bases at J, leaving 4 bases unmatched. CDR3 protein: CASSFRDSAYEQYF. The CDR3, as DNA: TGCGCCAGCAGCTTCAGGGACAGTGCCTACGAGCAGTACTTC.

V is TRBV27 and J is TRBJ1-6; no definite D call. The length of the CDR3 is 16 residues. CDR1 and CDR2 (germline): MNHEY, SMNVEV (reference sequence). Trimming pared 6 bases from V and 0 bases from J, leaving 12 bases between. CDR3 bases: TGTGCCAGCAGACGCACAATCAGCTCCTATAATTCACCCCTCCACTTT. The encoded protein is CASRRTISSYNSPLHF.

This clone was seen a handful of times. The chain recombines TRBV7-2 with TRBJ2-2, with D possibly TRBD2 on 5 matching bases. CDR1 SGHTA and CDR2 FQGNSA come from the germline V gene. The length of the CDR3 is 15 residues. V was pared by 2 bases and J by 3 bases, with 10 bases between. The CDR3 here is CASSLWARDTGELFF. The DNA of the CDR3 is TGTGCCAGCAGCTTATGGGCGAGGGACACCGGGGAGCTGTTTTTT.

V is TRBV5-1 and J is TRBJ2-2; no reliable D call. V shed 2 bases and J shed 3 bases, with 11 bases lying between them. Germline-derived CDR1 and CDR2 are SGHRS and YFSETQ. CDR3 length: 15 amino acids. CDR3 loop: CASSFLRSDTGELFF. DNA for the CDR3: TGCGCCAGCAGCTTCCTCAGATCTGACACCGGGGAGCTGTTTTTT.

The CDR3 loop reads CASSEAQGGNNQPQHF. CDR3 DNA sequence: TGTGCCAGCAGTGAAGCACAGGGTGGGAACAATCAGCCCCAGCATTTT. The chain combines TRBV2 with TRBJ1-5; D might be TRBD1 (6 bases). V shed 0 bases and J shed 3 bases, with 12 bases lying between them. Germline values: CDR1 SNHLY, CDR2 FYNNEI. This CDR3 comprises 16 residues.

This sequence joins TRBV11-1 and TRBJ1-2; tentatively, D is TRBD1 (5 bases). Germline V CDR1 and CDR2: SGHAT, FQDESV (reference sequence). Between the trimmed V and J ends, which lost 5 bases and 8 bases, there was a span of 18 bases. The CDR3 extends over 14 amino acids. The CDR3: CASSNDGGLWGYTF. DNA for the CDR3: TGTGCCAGCAGCAACGACGGGGGACTCTGGGGCTACACCTTC.

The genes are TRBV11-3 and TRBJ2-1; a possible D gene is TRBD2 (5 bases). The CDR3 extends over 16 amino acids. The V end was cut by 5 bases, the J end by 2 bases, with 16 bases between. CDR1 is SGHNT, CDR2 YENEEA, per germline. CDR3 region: CASSPRGSATYNEQFF. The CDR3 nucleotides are TGTGCCAGCAGCCCCCGGGGTAGCGCGACCTACAATGAGCAGTTCTTC.

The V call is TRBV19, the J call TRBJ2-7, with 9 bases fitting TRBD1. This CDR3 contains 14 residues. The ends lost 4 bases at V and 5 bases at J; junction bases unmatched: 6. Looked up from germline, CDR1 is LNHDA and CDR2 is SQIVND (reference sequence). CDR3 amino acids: CASSNGGTGNEQYF. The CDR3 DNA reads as TGTGCCAGTAGTAATGGTGGGACAGGGAACGAGCAGTACTTC.

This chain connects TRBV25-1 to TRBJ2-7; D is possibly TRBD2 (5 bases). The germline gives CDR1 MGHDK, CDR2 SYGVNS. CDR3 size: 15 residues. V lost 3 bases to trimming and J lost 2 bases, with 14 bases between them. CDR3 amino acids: CASSDRGLRTYEQYF. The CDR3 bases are TGTGCCAGCAGTGATCGCGGGCTTCGAACCTACGAGCAGTACTTC.

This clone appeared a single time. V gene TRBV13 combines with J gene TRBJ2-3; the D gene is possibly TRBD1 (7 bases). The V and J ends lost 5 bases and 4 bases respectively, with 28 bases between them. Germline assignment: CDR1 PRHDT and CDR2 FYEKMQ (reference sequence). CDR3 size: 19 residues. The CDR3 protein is CASSPRQGTGLFKADTQYF. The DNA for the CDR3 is TGTGCCAGCAGCCCAAGACAGGGCACGGGACTCTTTAAAGCAGATACGCAGTATTTT. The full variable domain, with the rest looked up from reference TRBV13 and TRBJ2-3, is AAGVIQSPRHLIKEKRETATLKCYPIPRHDTVYWYQQGPGQDPQFLISFYEKMQSDKGSIPDRFSAQQFSDYHSELNMSSLELGDSALYFCASSPRQGTGLFKADTQYFGPGTRLTVL.

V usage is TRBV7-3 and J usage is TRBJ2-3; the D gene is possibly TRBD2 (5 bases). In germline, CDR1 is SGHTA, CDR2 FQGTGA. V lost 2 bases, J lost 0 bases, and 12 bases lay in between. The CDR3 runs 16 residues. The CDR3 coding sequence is TGTGCCAGCAGCTTAGGAGCGGACCCTAGCACAGATACGCAGTATTTT. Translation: CASSLGADPSTDTQYF.

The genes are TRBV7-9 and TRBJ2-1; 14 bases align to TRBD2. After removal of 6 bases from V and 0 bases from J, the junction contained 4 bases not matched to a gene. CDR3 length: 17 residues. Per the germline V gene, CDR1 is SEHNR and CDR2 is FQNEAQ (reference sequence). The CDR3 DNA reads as TGTGCCAGCAGTTTGACTAGCGGGGGGGCCTCCTACAATGAGCAGTTCTTC. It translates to CASSLTSGGASYNEQFF.

The CDR3 here is CASSEVETDTQYF. In DNA, the CDR3 is TGTGCCAGCAGTGAAGTTGAGACAGATACGCAGTATTTT. This chain connects TRBV6-1 to TRBJ2-3, with D uncertain. V lost 1 base and J lost 3, with 5 bases in between. In germline, CDR1 is MNHNS, CDR2 SASEGT. CDR3 size: 13 residues.

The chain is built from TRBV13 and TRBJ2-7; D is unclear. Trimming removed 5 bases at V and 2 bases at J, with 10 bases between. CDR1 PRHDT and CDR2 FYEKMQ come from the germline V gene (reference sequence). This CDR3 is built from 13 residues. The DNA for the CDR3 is TGTGCCAGCAGCGGAAGAGACACCTACGAGCAGTACTTC. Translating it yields CASSGRDTYEQYF.

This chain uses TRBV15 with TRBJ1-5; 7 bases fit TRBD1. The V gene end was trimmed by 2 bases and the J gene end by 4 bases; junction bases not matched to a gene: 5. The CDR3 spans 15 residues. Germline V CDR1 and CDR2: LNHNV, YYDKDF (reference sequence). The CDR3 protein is CATSRQARGNQPQHF. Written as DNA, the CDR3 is TGTGCCACCAGCAGACAGGCCAGGGGGAATCAGCCCCAGCATTTT.

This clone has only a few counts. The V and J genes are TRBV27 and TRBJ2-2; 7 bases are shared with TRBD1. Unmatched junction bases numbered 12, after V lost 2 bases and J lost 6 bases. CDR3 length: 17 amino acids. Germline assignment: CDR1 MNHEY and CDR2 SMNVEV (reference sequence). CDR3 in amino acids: CASSLGLGQVGSGELFF. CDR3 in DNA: TGTGCCAGCAGTTTAGGGCTCGGACAGGTCGGGTCCGGGGAGCTGTTTTTT.

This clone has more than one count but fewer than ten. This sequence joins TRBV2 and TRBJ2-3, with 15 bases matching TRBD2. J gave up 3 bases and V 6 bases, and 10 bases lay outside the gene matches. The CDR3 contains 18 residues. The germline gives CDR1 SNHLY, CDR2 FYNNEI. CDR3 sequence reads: CASRLPGLAGGGTDTQYF. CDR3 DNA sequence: TGTGCCAGCAGACTCCCGGGACTAGCGGGGGGAGGTACAGATACGCAGTATTTT.

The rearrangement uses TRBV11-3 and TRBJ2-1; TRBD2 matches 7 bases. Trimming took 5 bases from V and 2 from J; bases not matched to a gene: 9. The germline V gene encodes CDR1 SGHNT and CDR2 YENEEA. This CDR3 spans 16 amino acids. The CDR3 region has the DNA TGTGCCAGCAGCCCCACGGGGGGAGTGGCCTACAATGAGCAGTTCTTC. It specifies CASSPTGGVAYNEQFF.

CDR3 residues: CASGLSPIETQYF. DNA for the CDR3: TGTGCTAGTGGTTTGTCCCCAATAGAGACCCAGTACTTC. J is TRBJ2-5 and V is TRBV12-5; D remains unclear. This CDR3 spans 13 amino acids. V lost 2 bases and J lost 4, with 8 bases in between. Germline CDR1 is LGHNT and CDR2 is FRNRAP.

The CDR3 DNA reads TGTGCCTGGAGTGGAAGAAGGCAGGGGAACACCGGGGAGCTGTTTTTT. It translates to CAWSGRRQGNTGELFF. The chain is built from TRBV30 and TRBJ2-2, with D perhaps TRBD1 (5 bases). CDR3 length: 16 amino acids. Germline V gene lookup returns CDR1 GTSNPN and CDR2 SVGIG (reference sequence). Deletions cut 1 base from V and 1 base from J, with 13 bases between.

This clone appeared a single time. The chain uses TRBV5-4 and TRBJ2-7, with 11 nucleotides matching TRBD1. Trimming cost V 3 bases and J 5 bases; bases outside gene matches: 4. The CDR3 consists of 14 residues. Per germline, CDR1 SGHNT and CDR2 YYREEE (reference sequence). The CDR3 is CASSYGQGANEQYF. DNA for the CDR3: TGTGCCAGCAGCTACGGACAGGGGGCCAACGAGCAGTACTTC.

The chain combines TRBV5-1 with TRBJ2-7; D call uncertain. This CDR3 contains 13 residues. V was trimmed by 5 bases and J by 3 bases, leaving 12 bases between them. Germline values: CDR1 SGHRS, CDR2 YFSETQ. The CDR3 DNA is TGCGCCAGCAGAAGCCATGGGCTCTACGAGCAGTACTTC. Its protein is CASRSHGLYEQYF.

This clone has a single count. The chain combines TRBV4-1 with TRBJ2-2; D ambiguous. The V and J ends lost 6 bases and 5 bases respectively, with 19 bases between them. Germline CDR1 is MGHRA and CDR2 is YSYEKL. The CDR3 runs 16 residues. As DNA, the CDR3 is TGCGCCAGCAGGCCACTGAGAGGTGCAGTGACCGGGGAGCTGTTTTTT. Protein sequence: CASRPLRGAVTGELFF.

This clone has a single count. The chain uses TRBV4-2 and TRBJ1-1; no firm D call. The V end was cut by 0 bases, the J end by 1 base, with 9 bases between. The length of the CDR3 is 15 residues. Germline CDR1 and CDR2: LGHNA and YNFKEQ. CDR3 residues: CASSQEGSQNTEAFF. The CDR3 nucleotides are TGTGCCAGCAGCCAAGAGGGCAGCCAGAACACTGAAGCTTTCTTT.